A single T cell receptor beta chain is shown here with its context. The authors' processing: For nucleated cells, counts were estimated from reference gene primer amplification. Data came from immunoSEQ multiplex PCR; TCRdb stores just in-frame clones and leaves some out. Clone size and V and J calls were adopted from that table, with D and trimming inferred from the DNA. The sample has 80,000 to 100,000 clones, around nine tenths seen once; the top ten hold 10%. This record comes from a study of blood T cell repertoires in COVID-19. The junction had 21 bases not matched to a gene; V was cut back by 4 bases and J by 5 bases. CDR1 and CDR2 from the germline V gene are SGHRS and YFSETQ. The CDR3 totals 20 residues.

This receptor was taken from a man aged 45-65 years with acute or convalescent COVID-19. The sample was peripheral blood. This sequence joins TRBV5-1 and TRBJ1-6; 7 bases map to TRBD1. The CDR3 spells CASSRQKLLDRAGDNSPLHF. The CDR3 nucleotides are TGCGCCAGCAGCCGCCAAAAATTACTCGACAGGGCGGGCGATAATTCACCCCTCCACTTT.